One sample yielded the 15 T cell receptor beta chains listed below, sequenced in a study of cytomegalovirus exposure and HLA in healthy donors. The PCR had 60 Vbeta and 13 Jbeta primers. TCRdb keeps only in-frame clones here, not all; method: immunoSEQ multiplex PCR. The sample has about 130,000 clones; approximately 71% are singletons. What was sequenced was PBMCs. The source is a man aged 25-40 years in good health and CMV-seronegative.

This clone was seen a few times. This chain connects TRBV7-9 to TRBJ2-3, with D hard to call. The germline V and J ends were trimmed by 1 base and 5 bases, with 4 bases remaining between them. The germline gives CDR1 SEHNR, CDR2 FQNEAQ (reference sequence). The CDR3 loop spans 12 amino acids. This CDR3 reads CASSLVIDTQYF. The CDR3 DNA sequence: TGTGCCAGCAGCTTAGTTATAGATACGCAGTATTTT.

CDR3 nucleotide sequence: TGTGCCAGCAGTAGAAGACAGGGAGTAACCTACGAGCAGTACTTC. Its translation is CASSRRQGVTYEQYF. The chain joins TRBV28 to TRBJ2-7, with TRBD1 matching over 7 bases. The V segment lost 5 bases and the J segment 2 bases; nucleotides outside the gene matches: 9. This CDR3 region has 15 residues. Germline V gene sequence: CDR1 MDHEN, CDR2 SYDVKM.

The chain joins TRBV19 to TRBJ1-2; D not resolved. From germline, CDR1 is LNHDA and CDR2 SQIVND (reference sequence). The CDR3 covers 14 residues. The V and J ends lost 6 bases and 0 bases respectively, with 11 bases between them. CDR3 sequence: CASSPLGANYGYTF. Written as DNA, the CDR3 is TGTGCCAGTAGCCCATTAGGAGCTAACTATGGCTACACCTTC.

This clone was seen a few times. The chain uses TRBV28 and TRBJ2-1; 12 bases match TRBD2. This CDR3 contains 19 residues. V shed 3 bases, J shed 3 bases, and the junction held 12 bases outside the gene matches. Germline CDR1 is MDHEN and CDR2 is SYDVKM. The CDR3 bases are TGTGCCAGCAGTTTCCCTAGCGGGAGGGCCGAAACAAGCTACAATGAGCAGTTCTTC. Residues: CASSFPSGRAETSYNEQFF.

This chain connects TRBV6-5 to TRBJ2-7; TRBD1 matches 8 bases. CDR3 size: 15 residues. The ends lost 0 bases at V and 7 bases at J; junction bases unmatched: 8. Looked up from germline, CDR1 is MNHEY and CDR2 is SVGAGI. The CDR3 DNA reads as TGTGCCAGCAGTTACTCGACAGGGGCTCAGTTTGAGCAGTACTTC. It encodes CASSYSTGAQFEQYF.

V and J are TRBV7-9 and TRBJ2-5; TRBD1 matches at 8 bases. Germline trimming cut 5 bases from V and 5 bases from J; bases unmatched to any gene: 4. CDR1 is SEHNR and CDR2 is FQNEAQ in the germline V gene (reference sequence). CDR3 length equals 13 residues. The CDR3 loop is CASSQGAVETQYF. The CDR3 nucleotides are TGTGCCAGCAGCCAGGGGGCGGTGGAGACCCAGTACTTC.

The gene calls are TRBV5-1 and TRBJ1-2; 8 nucleotides agree with TRBD1. The CDR3 contains 15 residues. In germline, CDR1 is SGHRS, CDR2 YFSETQ. J gave up 8 bases and V 2 bases, and 11 bases lay outside the gene matches. CDR3 in amino acids: CASSFSAGGSYGYTF. The CDR3, as DNA: TGCGCCAGCAGCTTCTCGGCAGGGGGCTCTTACGGCTACACCTTC. The full variable domain, with the rest looked up from reference TRBV5-1 and TRBJ1-2, is KAGVTQTPRYLIKTRGQQVTLSCSPISGHRSVSWYQQTPGQGLQFLFEYFSETQRNKGNFPGRFSGRQFSNSRSEMNVSTLELGDSALYLCASSFSAGGSYGYTFGSGTRLTVV.

This clone was seen only once. The V call is TRBV28, the J call TRBJ2-5, with D possibly TRBD1 on 6 matching bases. The germline V gene has CDR1 MDHEN and CDR2 SYDVKM. This CDR3 contains 13 residues. The V gene lost 7 bases and the J gene lost 1 base, with 10 bases spanning the gap. The CDR3 DNA sequence: TGTGCCAGCATCGGACAGCCCCAAGAGACCCAGTACTTC. It specifies CASIGQPQETQYF.

This chain links TRBV27 with TRBJ1-6, with TRBD1 as a possible D gene (5 bases). V lost 2 bases and J 7 bases, leaving 6 bases between the germline ends. CDR3 length equals 13 residues. Per germline, CDR1 MNHEY and CDR2 SMNVEV (reference sequence). Here the CDR3 DNA reads TGTGCCAGCAGTTTAGGGGGGAATTCACCCCTCCACTTT. It is translated as CASSLGGNSPLHF.

The V call is TRBV10-3, the J call TRBJ2-3, with 7 bases lining up with TRBD2. Germline values: CDR1 ENHRY, CDR2 SYGVKD. The CDR3 is 16 amino acids. V shed 3 bases, J shed 2 bases, and the junction held 8 bases outside the gene matches. In DNA form, the CDR3 reads TGTGCCATCAGTGATTCCGGGACTAAACTCACAGATACGCAGTATTTT. It translates to CAISDSGTKLTDTQYF.

V is TRBV7-8 and J is TRBJ1-5, with 7 bases lining up with TRBD1. Trimming removed 0 bases from V and 3 bases from J; junction bases left unmatched: 5. Germline V gene lookup returns CDR1 SGHVS and CDR2 FQNEAQ. The CDR3 contains 16 residues. The CDR3 DNA is TGTGCCAGCAGCTTAGCGCGGACAGGACCCAATCAGCCCCAGCATTTT. Protein product: CASSLARTGPNQPQHF.

This clone has a handful of counts. This chain connects TRBV5-1 to TRBJ2-1; 14 nucleotides match TRBD2. CDR3 length equals 17 residues. Germline V gene sequence: CDR1 SGHRS, CDR2 YFSETQ. The V segment lost 4 bases and the J segment 4 bases; nucleotides outside the gene matches: 7. The CDR3 sequence is CASSPGTSGRGYNEQFF. The CDR3 region has the DNA TGCGCCAGCAGCCCAGGGACTAGCGGGAGAGGGTACAATGAGCAGTTCTTC.

J is TRBJ2-3 and V is TRBV2; tentatively, D is TRBD2 (6 bases). The CDR3 contains 16 residues. CDR1 SNHLY and CDR2 FYNNEI come from the germline V gene. Trimming pared 5 bases from V and 2 bases from J, leaving 17 bases between. CDR3 DNA sequence: TGTGCCAGCAGTCCAAGGGCCCTAGCGAACACAGATACGCAGTATTTT. Its translation is CASSPRALANTDTQYF. Drawing the rest from reference TRBV2 and TRBJ2-3, the complete variable domain is EPEVTQTPSHQVTQMGQEVILRCVPISNHLYFYWYRQILGQKVEFLVSFYNNEISEKSEIFDDQFSVERPDGSNFTLKIRSTKLEDSAMYFCASSPRALANTDTQYFGPGTRLTVL.

The gene calls are TRBV5-1 and TRBJ2-1; 9 bases are a match to TRBD2. In germline, CDR1 is SGHRS, CDR2 YFSETQ. V dropped 4 bases and J dropped 6; count of bases not matched to a gene: 8. CDR3 size: 15 residues. The DNA for the CDR3 is TGCGCCAGCAGCCCCGTAGCGGGAGCGGGCAATGAGCAGTTCTTC. Translating gives CASSPVAGAGNEQFF.

This clone has more than one count but fewer than ten. V is TRBV7-3 and J is TRBJ2-5, with 14 bases that match TRBD2. The CDR3 consists of 17 residues. Unmatched junction bases numbered 8, after V lost 4 bases and J lost 4 bases. Germline-derived CDR1 and CDR2 are SGHTA and FQGTGA. The CDR3, as DNA: TGTGCCAGCAGCTACGGACTAGCGGGAGGAGAGGGAGAGACCCAGTACTTC. Protein sequence: CASSYGLAGGEGETQYF.